What follows are 26 T cell receptor beta chains derived from one specimen sequenced in a study of T cell responses to AZD1222 COVID-19 vaccine. The repertoire was sequenced with immunoSEQ multiplex PCR; TCRdb's copy has only in-frame clones and lacks some. The table has 95,000 to 100,000 clones, 70% to 90% seen once. This specimen consisted of peripheral blood, obtained on day 0 of AZD1222 vaccination. The receptors come from an adult in good health.

This chain connects TRBV4-3 to TRBJ1-3, with D unclear. Germline V gene sequence: CDR1 LGHNA, CDR2 YSLEER. The V end lost 1 base, the J end lost 5 bases, and 18 bases lay between the germline ends. The CDR3 totals 17 residues. The CDR3 DNA sequence: TGCGCCAGCAGCCAAGGTTTAGTTGGGGAGAGGAGAAACACCATATATTTT. This codes for CASSQGLVGERRNTIYF.

The rearrangement joins TRBV19 to TRBJ2-7; 9 bases are shared with TRBD1. The CDR3 has 18 residues. V was pared by 6 bases and J by 3 bases, with 18 bases of the junction left unmatched. CDR1 and CDR2 from the germline V gene are LNHDA and SQIVND (reference sequence). The CDR3 DNA reads TGTGCCAGTAGCCCCACACCGTTTCCGGGACAGGGCTACTACGAGCAGTACTTC. It codes for CASSPTPFPGQGYYEQYF.

The rearrangement uses TRBV28 and TRBJ1-1; D not certain. The V end was cut by 2 bases, the J end by 7 bases, with 14 bases between. The germline V gene encodes CDR1 MDHEN and CDR2 SYDVKM. This CDR3 contains 14 residues. The chain's CDR3 is CASSLISRRNEAFF. DNA of the CDR3: TGTGCCAGCAGTTTAATCTCCCGACGGAATGAAGCTTTCTTT. Using reference TRBV28 and TRBJ1-1 for the parts outside the CDR3, the full variable domain is DVKVTQSSRYLVKRTGEKVFLECVQDMDHENMFWYRQDPGLGLRLIYFSYDVKMKEKGDIPEGYSVSREKKERFSLILESASTNQTSMYLCASSLISRRNEAFFGQGTRLTVV.

This chain joins TRBV7-3 and TRBJ2-1; 10 bases match TRBD2. CDR3 length: 15 residues. The germline gives CDR1 SGHTA, CDR2 FQGTGA. Unmatched junction bases numbered 5, after V lost 4 bases and J lost 5 bases. CDR3 nucleotide sequence: TGTGCCAGCAGCTCCCGGACTAGCGGTCACAATGAGCAGTTCTTC. Its translation: CASSSRTSGHNEQFF.

The chain recombines TRBV13 with TRBJ1-2; D unclear. The CDR3 has 16 amino acids. CDR1 and CDR2 from the germline V gene are PRHDT and FYEKMQ (reference sequence). The V and J ends lost 7 bases and 4 bases respectively, with 22 bases between them. The CDR3 DNA reads TGTGCCAGCAACCGACCCCGAGTTAGGCCCTTCTATGGCTACACCTTC. Its protein product is CASNRPRVRPFYGYTF. Based on the CDR3 plus reference TRBV13 and TRBJ1-2, the full variable domain is AAGVIQSPRHLIKEKRETATLKCYPIPRHDTVYWYQQGPGQDPQFLISFYEKMQSDKGSIPDRFSAQQFSDYHSELNMSSLELGDSALYFCASNRPRVRPFYGYTFGSGTRLTVV.

This chain links TRBV2 with TRBJ1-2; D may be TRBD1 (6 bases). The CDR3 sequence is 16 residues long. The ends were cut back, 5 bases at V and 7 bases at J, with 23 bases in the middle. Germline CDR1 is SNHLY and CDR2 is FYNNEI. CDR3 loop: CASSREIGGGSVGYTF. DNA for the CDR3: TGTGCCAGCAGTCGAGAGATTGGGGGCGGTTCGGTTGGCTACACCTTC.

The chain is built from TRBV6-5 and TRBJ2-2; 7 bases line up with TRBD2. Trimming at V came to 4 bases and at J to 5 bases, leaving 10 bases not matched to a gene. This CDR3 is built from 16 residues. Germline CDR1 MNHEY, CDR2 SVGAGI. CDR3 amino acids: CASSLNRGVATGELFF. The CDR3 DNA is TGTGCCAGCAGTTTGAACCGGGGGGTAGCTACCGGGGAGCTGTTTTTT.

This clone has a single count. The rearrangement uses TRBV4-3 and TRBJ1-4; D gene ambiguous. This CDR3 region has 14 residues. Deletions cut 1 base from V and 8 bases from J, with 11 bases between. Germline loops: CDR1 LGHNA, CDR2 YSLEER. Here the CDR3 DNA reads TGCGCCAGCAGCCAAGTAAGCACCCAGGAAAAACTGTTTTTT. Its protein is CASSQVSTQEKLFF.

The V gene is TRBV28, the J gene TRBJ2-7; D is uncertain. The V gene's germline CDR1 is MDHEN and CDR2 SYDVKM. V lost 2 bases, J lost 2 bases, and 7 bases lay in between. The CDR3 extends over 13 amino acids. This CDR3 is CASSLRITYEQYF. The CDR3 nucleotides are TGTGCCAGCAGTTTACGGATAACCTACGAGCAGTACTTC.

The gene calls are TRBV20-1 and TRBJ1-1; no definite D call. Germline V gene data show CDR1 as DFQATT and CDR2 as SNEGSKA (reference sequence). The ends were cut back, 0 bases at V and 5 bases at J, with 4 bases in the middle. This CDR3 spans 11 amino acids. The CDR3 loop is CSARDRTEAFF. The CDR3 DNA follows: TGCAGTGCTAGAGACAGGACTGAAGCTTTCTTT.

This clone was observed a handful of times. The chain is built from TRBV30 and TRBJ2-3; no clear D gene. In germline, CDR1 is GTSNPN, CDR2 SVGIG (reference sequence). The V and J ends lost 0 bases and 5 bases respectively, with 9 bases between them. The length of the CDR3 is 13 residues. CDR3 loop: CAWSVNSEDTQYF. CDR3 DNA: TGTGCCTGGAGTGTAAACTCTGAAGATACGCAGTATTTT.

This clone was recorded a few times. CDR3 region: CASRTPTGSYGYTF. Here the CDR3 DNA reads TGTGCCAGCAGGACCCCGACAGGGAGCTATGGCTACACCTTC. The chain couples TRBV28 to TRBJ1-2; TRBD1 agrees at 7 bases. Trimming at V came to 6 bases and at J to 4 bases, leaving 8 bases not matched to a gene. Per the germline V gene, CDR1 is MDHEN and CDR2 is SYDVKM. The CDR3 length is 14 residues.

The genes are TRBV27 and TRBJ1-2; 7 nucleotides match TRBD1. The CDR3 is 12 residues long. Germline trimming cut 7 bases from V and 4 bases from J; bases unmatched to any gene: 3. CDR1 is MNHEY, CDR2 SMNVEV, per germline (reference sequence). CDR3 sequence (DNA): TGTGCCAGCAATAAGGGGGCCTATGGCTACACCTTC. It is translated as CASNKGAYGYTF.

The gene calls are TRBV11-2 and TRBJ2-2; tentative D call: TRBD1 (6 bases). Germline V gives CDR1 SGHAT, CDR2 FQNNGV. The CDR3 length is 14 residues. Trimming removed 4 bases at V and 7 bases at J, with 13 bases between. CDR3 sequence: CASSSGQFYGELFF. Written as DNA, the CDR3 is TGTGCCAGCAGCTCCGGACAGTTCTACGGGGAGCTGTTTTTT.

The gene calls are TRBV19 and TRBJ2-7, with D perhaps given as TRBD1 or TRBD2 (5 bases each). CDR3 size: 13 residues. Germline V gene lookup returns CDR1 LNHDA and CDR2 SQIVND (reference sequence). The V gene lost 4 bases and the J gene lost 3 bases, with 10 bases spanning the gap. The CDR3 region has the DNA TGTGCCAGTAGTACTGGGACGGGCTACGAGCAGTACTTC. Its protein is CASSTGTGYEQYF.

DNA for the CDR3: TGTGCCAGCAGCTTATCTGCGGGGTACAGCATAGGGCAGTACTTC. Protein product: CASSLSAGYSIGQYF. The J gene is TRBJ2-7, the V gene TRBV7-2, with D tentatively TRBD2 (6 bases). The V gene lost 2 bases and the J gene lost 9 bases, with 20 bases spanning the gap. The CDR3 has 15 amino acids. Germline CDR1 is SGHTA and CDR2 is FQGNSA.

CDR3 region: CASSWTGTNYGYTF. The DNA of the CDR3 is TGTGCCAGCAGTTGGACAGGAACAAACTATGGCTACACCTTC. The gene calls are TRBV6-5 and TRBJ1-2, with 7 positions matching TRBD1. Looked up from germline, CDR1 is MNHEY and CDR2 is SVGAGI. The CDR3 spans 14 residues. V shed 4 bases, J shed 2 bases, and the junction held 4 bases outside the gene matches.

The chain links TRBV19 to TRBJ1-6, with 7 bases aligning to TRBD1. This CDR3 is 14 amino acids long. After removal of 10 bases from V and 5 bases from J, the junction contained 8 bases not matched to a gene. Germline V CDR1 and CDR2: LNHDA, SQIVND (reference sequence). The CDR3 nucleotides read TGTGCCACCTCCCGGACAGGTGATAATTCACCCCTCCACTTT. Its translation: CATSRTGDNSPLHF.

The chain recombines TRBV2 with TRBJ1-1; D is possibly TRBD1 (5 bases). Germline lookup yields CDR1 SNHLY and CDR2 FYNNEI. The CDR3 consists of 13 residues. Trimming took 7 bases from V and 4 from J, leaving 13 bases between them. CDR3 region: CASTGTRGTEAFF. The CDR3 DNA reads TGTGCCAGCACGGGGACGAGGGGCACTGAAGCTTTCTTT. The whole variable domain, remainder taken from reference TRBV2 and TRBJ1-1, is EPEVTQTPSHQVTQMGQEVILRCVPISNHLYFYWYRQILGQKVEFLVSFYNNEISEKSEIFDDQFSVERPDGSNFTLKIRSTKLEDSAMYFCASTGTRGTEAFFGQGTRLTVV.

This chain uses TRBV18 with TRBJ1-6; the D is unclear. V lost 5 bases and J 7 bases, leaving 6 bases between the germline ends. Germline V gives CDR1 KGHSH, CDR2 LQKENI. The length of the CDR3 is 12 residues. The CDR3 nucleotides read TGTGCCAGCTCAGAAAGGAATTCACCCCTCCACTTT. Protein sequence: CASSERNSPLHF.

The chain employs TRBV20-1 and TRBJ2-2, with 7 bases matching TRBD1. Trimming cost V 3 bases and J 7 bases; bases outside gene matches: 5. CDR1 is DFQATT and CDR2 is SNEGSKA in the germline V gene (reference sequence). The CDR3 loop spans 13 amino acids. The DNA for the CDR3 is TGCAGTGCTAGTAGGGGGCGCGACGGGGAGCTGTTTTTT. Its protein is CSASRGRDGELFF.

The chain has TRBV27 and TRBJ2-1; the match to TRBD2 covers 12 bases. This CDR3 has 12 amino acids. The germline V gene encodes CDR1 MNHEY and CDR2 SMNVEV (reference sequence). The junction had 2 bases not matched to a gene; V was cut back by 10 bases and J by 7 bases. The DNA for the CDR3 is TGTGCCACTAGCGGGAGGGTTAATGAGCAGTTCTTC. Its translation: CATSGRVNEQFF.

The chain employs TRBV5-6 and TRBJ1-1, with D perhaps TRBD1 (5 bases). This CDR3 is 15 amino acids long. V lost 1 base to trimming and J lost 1 base, with 11 bases between them. Germline-derived CDR1 and CDR2 are SGHDT and YYEEEE. The CDR3 coding sequence is TGTGCCAGCAGCTTGCGAGGGGTGGAGAACACTGAAGCTTTCTTT. This translates into CASSLRGVENTEAFF.

J is TRBJ2-7 and V is TRBV7-2; D is possibly TRBD1 or TRBD2 (7 bases each). The CDR3 length is 15 residues. Germline values: CDR1 SGHTA, CDR2 FQGNSA. V shed 1 base and J shed 5 bases, with 15 bases lying between them. As DNA, the CDR3 is TGTGCCAGCAGCTTAGTGGCAGGGGGAGGGAACGAGCAGTACTTC. Translation: CASSLVAGGGNEQYF.

Turning to this clone: Additional DNA sequences in this sample encode the identical CDR3. The chain links TRBV28 to TRBJ2-5; no firm D call. In germline, CDR1 is MDHEN, CDR2 SYDVKM. V shed 5 bases and J shed 1 base, with 2 bases lying between them. This CDR3 is 11 amino acids long. CDR3 in amino acids: CASSTQETQYF. CDR3 in DNA: TGTGCCAGCAGTACCCAAGAGACCCAGTACTTC.

The V gene is TRBV4-2, the J gene TRBJ1-3; no reliable D call. Germline V gives CDR1 LGHNA, CDR2 YNFKEQ. V shed 0 bases and J shed 8 bases, with 8 bases lying between them. This CDR3 is built from 13 residues. CDR3 DNA sequence: TGTGCCAGCAGCCAAGATCAGGCCTACACCATATATTTT. It is translated as CASSQDQAYTIYF.